The rows below give T cell receptor beta chains drawn from one sample of a study of PD-1 blockade in classical Hodgkin lymphoma. Method: immunoSEQ multiplex PCR; TCRdb's copy keeps in-frame clones and lacks some. The sample shows approximately 52,000 clones, roughly 86% of them seen only once. The sample here was peripheral blood mononuclear cells (PBMCs), taken before the fourth cycle of nivolumab. Receptors were obtained from a human donor with classical Hodgkin lymphoma. The CDR3 runs from the conserved cysteine through the conserved F or W. The D gene is left open where the match is weak. Where a row states a size, it is once, few, many or the class of an expanded clone; other rows omit it.

j_call v_call clone_size d_call cdr3_aa cdr3_nt
TRBJ2-1 TRBV20-1 NA NA CSTASEGTLLF TGCAGTACTGCCTCGGAAGGGACTTTACTCTTC
TRBJ2-1 TRBV19 NA NA CASSLSRREQFF TGTGCCAGTAGCCTAAGTCGACGGGAGCAGTTCTTC
TRBJ2-3 TRBV10-2 NA TRBD2 CASKTSGRADTQYF TGCGCCAGCAAAACTAGCGGCAGGGCAGATACGCAGTATTTT
TRBJ2-5 TRBV7-2 NA NA CASSLWVTQETQYF TGTGCCAGCAGCTTATGGGTGACTCAAGAGACCCAGTACTTC
TRBJ2-7 TRBV29-1 NA NA CSVVNPRSSYEQYF TGCAGCGTTGTGAACCCGAGGAGCTCCTACGAGCAGTACTTC
TRBJ2-3 TRBV9 NA TRBD2 CASSVALGLASDTQYF TGTGCCAGCAGCGTAGCTTTGGGACTAGCCTCAGATACGCAGTATTTT
TRBJ2-7 TRBV11-2 NA TRBD2 CASSLTSSGGVSSYEQYF TGTGCCAGCAGCTTGACGTCTAGCGGGGGGGTTAGCTCCTACGAGCAGTACTTC
TRBJ2-7 TRBV6-5 NA NA CASSYAAYEQYF TGTGCCAGCAGTTACGCTGCCTACGAGCAGTACTTC
TRBJ2-1 TRBV5-1 NA TRBD2 CASSSLTSGGYNEQFF TGCGCCAGCAGCTCCCTGACTAGCGGGGGGTACAATGAGCAGTTCTTC
TRBJ1-5 TRBV27 NA NA CASSSGRGEFNQPQHF TGTGCCAGCAGTTCTGGGAGGGGGGAATTCAATCAGCCCCAGCATTTT
TRBJ2-7 TRBV7-9 NA TRBD1 CASSSVGNRGNQQYF TGTGCCAGCAGCTCGGTGGGGAACAGGGGTAATCAGCAGTACTTC
TRBJ2-5 TRBV5-4 NA TRBD1 CASSVGQAQETQYF TGTGCCAGCAGCGTGGGACAGGCTCAAGAGACCCAGTACTTC
TRBJ1-2 TRBV6-1 NA TRBD1 CASSEYLKVLQGDYGYTF TGTGCCAGCAGTGAATACTTAAAGGTGTTACAGGGGGACTATGGCTACACCTTC
TRBJ2-4 TRBV1 NA NA CTSSQDGRGGNIQYF TGCACCAGCAGCCAAGACGGGCGGGGGGGAAACATTCAGTACTTC
TRBJ2-3 TRBV7-2 NA NA CASSPHGETGTQYF TGTGCCAGCAGCCCCCATGGGGAGACCGGTACGCAGTATTTT
TRBJ1-5 TRBV2 NA NA CASSLDSDQPQHF TGTGCCAGCAGCCTGGACTCAGATCAGCCCCAGCATTTT
TRBJ1-1 TRBV20-1 NA NA CSASRAFEAFF TGCAGTGCTAGTAGGGCGTTTGAAGCTTTCTTT
TRBJ2-1 TRBV7-2 once TRBD2 CASSLFGTSSNEQFF TGTGCCAGCAGCTTATTCGGGACTAGTAGCAATGAGCAGTTCTTC
TRBJ2-3 TRBV6-4 NA NA CASSDSKDSTDTQYF TGTGCCAGCAGTGACTCGAAAGATAGCACAGATACGCAGTATTTT
TRBJ2-1 TRBV28 NA TRBD2 CASSLTLAGAINEQFF TGTGCCAGCAGTTTAACACTAGCGGGGGCCATCAATGAGCAGTTCTTC
TRBJ2-2 TRBV6-1 NA TRBD1 CASSFRDSRTGELFF TGTGCCAGCAGTTTCCGGGACAGCCGGACCGGGGAGCTGTTTTTT
TRBJ2-5 TRBV5-1 NA TRBD1 CASSPWTGRETQYF TGCGCCAGCAGCCCTTGGACAGGGCGAGAGACCCAGTACTTC
TRBJ1-3 TRBV5-4 NA NA CASSLAGGYTIYF TGTGCCAGCAGCTTGGCGGGGGGGTACACCATATATTTT
TRBJ1-3 TRBV23-1 NA NA CATSRGRQSSGNTIYF TGCGCCACCTCGCGGGGCAGACAGAGCTCTGGAAACACCATATATTTT
TRBJ2-6 TRBV27 NA TRBD2 CASSLFGGGYSGANVLTF TGTGCCAGCAGTTTATTCGGCGGGGGATACTCTGGGGCCAACGTCCTGACTTTC
TRBJ2-3 TRBV29-1 NA NA CSVSGPSGSADTQYF TGCAGCGTCAGTGGGCCGAGCGGGTCCGCAGATACGCAGTATTTT
TRBJ1-2 TRBV6-5 NA TRBD1 CASSYAGGRGYTF TGTGCCAGCAGTTACGCAGGGGGTAGAGGCTACACCTTC
TRBJ2-4 TRBV5-1 NA NA CASSIDSSGRVAKNIQYF TGCGCCAGCAGCATTGACTCATCCGGCCGTGTAGCCAAAAACATTCAGTACTTC